This T cell receptor beta chain was recovered during a study of shared T cell receptors in the human thymus. Clones were read by immunoSEQ multiplex PCR, and TCRdb kept only the in-frame ones, dropping some. The sample holds about 660,000 clones, around 87% seen once. There are 15 residues in the CDR3. The same specimen was also included in a second study, on human thymus T cells. That paper states: Corrective surgery for congenital heart defects was being performed on the healthy Finnish infants who served as donors. Resections from corrective heart surgery supplied the thymus tissue. Thymic as well as blood repertoires seemed to favor certain V and J genes unevenly. Reports from related research described highly overlapping thymic repertoires among unrelated individuals.

This receptor was identified in a boy less than two years old with a congenital heart defect. This chain joins TRBV21-1 and TRBJ2-7; TRBD1, the table's D call, lacks a check against the DNA. TRBV21-1 constitutes a pseudogene. Sequencing was performed on thymocytes. CDR3 sequence: CASSKGTGETYEQYF. DNA for the CDR3: TGTGCCAGCAGCAAAGGAACAGGGGAAACCTACGAGCAGTACTTC.